Listed below are T cell receptor beta chains from one sample, sequenced in a study of blood T cell repertoires in COVID-19. Using immunoSEQ multiplex PCR, the repertoire was profiled, and TCRdb retains in-frame clones only, with some absent. The data contain more than 300,000 clones, more than 70% of them singletons. The sample was peripheral blood. Every receptor here comes from a woman in her thirties with COVID-19, enrolled during active disease. CDR3s include the opening cysteine and the closing phenylalanine or tryptophan. Clone size is stated in some rows and not others, as once, few, many or a class when expanded.

V gene: TRBV12-5; clone size: -; CDR3 protein: CASGNTGGKKPYEQYF
V gene: TRBV30; clone size: -; CDR3 protein: CAWSGREDYVDEQFF
V gene: TRBV18; clone size: -; CDR3 protein: CASSPLQVLNTEAFF
V gene: TRBV28; clone size: -; CDR3 protein: CASSFEGSFNEQFF
V gene: TRBV28; clone size: -; CDR3 protein: CASSFNRGPDEQYF
V gene: TRBV6-2/TRBV6-3; clone size: -; CDR3 protein: CASSTTGFQETQYF
V gene: TRBV11-2; clone size: -; CDR3 protein: CASSSGTSNTGELFF
V gene: TRBV27; clone size: -; CDR3 protein: CASSYSGTDTQYF
V gene: TRBV6-5; clone size: -; CDR3 protein: CASSYGLGYEQYF
V gene: TRBV14; clone size: -; CDR3 protein: CASSHTGTGNTGELFF
V gene: TRBV5-1; clone size: -; CDR3 protein: CASSLGGSDTEAFF
V gene: TRBV18; clone size: -; CDR3 protein: CASSPLTTSGQETQYF
V gene: TRBV5-5; clone size: -; CDR3 protein: CASSFYRASNEQFF
V gene: TRBV2; clone size: -; CDR3 protein: CASMAVKRTQYF
V gene: TRBV6-5; clone size: -; CDR3 protein: CASSKLGNGLYEQYF
V gene: TRBV24-1; clone size: -; CDR3 protein: CATSEGQGINQPQHF
V gene: TRBV28; clone size: -; CDR3 protein: CASSFRGTNQF
V gene: TRBV28; clone size: -; CDR3 protein: CASTLGGGNTEAFF
V gene: TRBV9; clone size: -; CDR3 protein: CASSARTSFTGELFF
V gene: TRBV2; clone size: -; CDR3 protein: CASSVTSTANTGELFF
V gene: TRBV5-1; clone size: -; CDR3 protein: CASSSTVNTEAFF
V gene: TRBV3-1/TRBV3-2; clone size: -; CDR3 protein: CASSQVTSGRPYEQYF
V gene: TRBV5-4; clone size: -; CDR3 protein: CASSGRTPYNEQFF
V gene: TRBV27; clone size: -; CDR3 protein: CASRNSGTSGYLAGEQYF
V gene: TRBV6-4; clone size: few; CDR3 protein: CASRDTYNSPLHF
V gene: TRBV7-8; clone size: once; CDR3 protein: CASSLDQGVEQYF
V gene: TRBV28; clone size: once; CDR3 protein: CAGSPLLGRGLPGYTF
V gene: TRBV19; clone size: -; CDR3 protein: CASINRARPGELFF
V gene: TRBV24-1; clone size: -; CDR3 protein: CATSDSTSGKYEQFF
V gene: TRBV28; clone size: -; CDR3 protein: CASNPDNHEQYF
V gene: TRBV24-1; clone size: -; CDR3 protein: CATSDPTSGEETQYF
V gene: TRBV7-7; clone size: -; CDR3 protein: CASSLDLAPSHQETQYF
V gene: TRBV19; clone size: -; CDR3 protein: CASSIAGGNTEAFF
V gene: TRBV5-1; clone size: once; CDR3 protein: CASSLNLASGSSYEQYF
V gene: TRBV6-5; clone size: -; CDR3 protein: CASSYSRGRGEQYF
V gene: TRBV4-1; clone size: -; CDR3 protein: CASSQDGVSPGVTGELFF
V gene: TRBV28; clone size: -; CDR3 protein: CASSRTANYGYTF
V gene: TRBV7-8; clone size: -; CDR3 protein: CASSADRVEQYF
V gene: TRBV7-4; clone size: -; CDR3 protein: CASSLDEGRSQHF
V gene: TRBV9; clone size: -; CDR3 protein: CASSVDSSSTDTQYF
V gene: TRBV24-1; clone size: -; CDR3 protein: CATSDSPGQGGSNEQFF
V gene: TRBV6-2/TRBV6-3; clone size: -; CDR3 protein: CASSQHGGIPYEQYF
V gene: TRBV7-8; clone size: once; CDR3 protein: CASSLAGGGSYEQYF
V gene: TRBV14; clone size: -; CDR3 protein: CASSQRTSGIYSYEQYF
V gene: TRBV14; clone size: -; CDR3 protein: CASSQVTDQNHSGRAEGTDTQYF
V gene: TRBV28; clone size: -; CDR3 protein: CASKETGGVVDTQYF
V gene: TRBV5-1; clone size: -; CDR3 protein: CASSSGQRNSPLHF
V gene: TRBV5-1; clone size: few; CDR3 protein: CASSITPGQGGMNTEAFF
V gene: TRBV20-1; clone size: -; CDR3 protein: CSASSQLSSYEQYF
V gene: TRBV27; clone size: -; CDR3 protein: CASSFAGVGPLTTPYF
V gene: TRBV10-2; clone size: -; CDR3 protein: CASREGTSVTDTQYF
V gene: TRBV29-1; clone size: -; CDR3 protein: CSVTGHQETQYF
V gene: TRBV6-5; clone size: -; CDR3 protein: CASSRGSGNTIYF
V gene: TRBV28; clone size: -; CDR3 protein: CASIIGGRAGRNYGYTF
V gene: TRBV4-2; clone size: -; CDR3 protein: CASSQGVGPREQYF
V gene: TRBV18; clone size: -; CDR3 protein: CASSQMTGPSEAFF
V gene: TRBV19; clone size: -; CDR3 protein: CASRDIRDEKLFF
V gene: TRBV7-9; clone size: -; CDR3 protein: CASSLSSWGGETQYF
V gene: TRBV19; clone size: -; CDR3 protein: CASSLTWQNTEAFF